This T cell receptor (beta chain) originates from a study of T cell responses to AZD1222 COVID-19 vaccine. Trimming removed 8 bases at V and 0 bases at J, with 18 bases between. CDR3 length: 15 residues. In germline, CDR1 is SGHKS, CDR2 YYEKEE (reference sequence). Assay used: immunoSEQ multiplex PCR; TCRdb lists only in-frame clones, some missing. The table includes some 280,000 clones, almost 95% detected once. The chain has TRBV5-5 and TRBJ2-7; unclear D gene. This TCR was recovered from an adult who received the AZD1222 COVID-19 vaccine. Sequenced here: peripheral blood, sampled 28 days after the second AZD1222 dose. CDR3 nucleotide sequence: TGTGCCAGTGAGCCAGCCCCGTTGAGCTCCTACGAGCAGTACTTC. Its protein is CASEPAPLSSYEQYF.